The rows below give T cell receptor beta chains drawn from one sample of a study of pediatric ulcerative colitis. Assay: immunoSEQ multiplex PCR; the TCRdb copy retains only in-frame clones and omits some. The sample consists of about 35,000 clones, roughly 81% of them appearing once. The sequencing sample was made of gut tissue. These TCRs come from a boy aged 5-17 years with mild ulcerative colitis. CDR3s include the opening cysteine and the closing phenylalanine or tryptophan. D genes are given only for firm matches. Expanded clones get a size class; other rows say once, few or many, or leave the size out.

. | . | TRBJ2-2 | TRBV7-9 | TGTGCCAGCAGCTTAGTAACCGGGGAGCTGTTTTTT | CASSLVTGELFF
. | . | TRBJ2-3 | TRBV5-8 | TGTGCCAGCAGCTTGTCTTCGGGCAGCACAGATACGCAGTATTTT | CASSLSSGSTDTQYF
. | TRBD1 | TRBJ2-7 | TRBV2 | TGTGCCAGCTGCCCGACAGGGAACTACGAGCAGTACTTC | CASCPTGNYEQYF
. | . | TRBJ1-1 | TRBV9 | TGTGCCAGCAGCTCCGGGCCCTGGGCTGAAGCTTTCTTT | CASSSGPWAEAFF
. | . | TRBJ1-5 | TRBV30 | TGTGCCTGGAGTGTCGGACAGATCAATCAGCCCCAGCATTTT | CAWSVGQINQPQHF
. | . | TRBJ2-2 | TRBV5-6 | TGTGCCAGCAGCTTGGCAGGGGTGGGGAACACCGGGGAGCTGTTTTTT | CASSLAGVGNTGELFF
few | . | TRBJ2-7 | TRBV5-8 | TGTGCCAGCAGCTTGATCGTGTACGAGCAGTACTTC | CASSLIVYEQYF
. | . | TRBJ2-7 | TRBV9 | TGTGCCAGCAGCGCAGGGATAGGACAGAGGGAGTACGAGCAGTACTTC | CASSAGIGQREYEQYF
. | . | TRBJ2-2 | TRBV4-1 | TGCGCCAGCAGCCAAGTACAGGGAAGCGCCGGGGAGCTGTTTTTT | CASSQVQGSAGELFF
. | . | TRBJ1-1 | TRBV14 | TGTGCCAGCAGCCAAGCTCCGACAGTGGACACTGAAGCTTTCTTT | CASSQAPTVDTEAFF
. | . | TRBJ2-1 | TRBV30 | TGTGCCTGGAGTGTAGGCGATGAGCAGTTCTTC | CAWSVGDEQFF
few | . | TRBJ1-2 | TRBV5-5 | TGTGCCAGCAGCTTCAGGCATATTAACTATGGCTACACCTTC | CASSFRHINYGYTF
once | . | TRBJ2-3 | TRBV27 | TGTGCCAGCAGTTTCGGCAGCACAGATACGCAGTATTTT | CASSFGSTDTQYF
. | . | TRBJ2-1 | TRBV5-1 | TGCGCCAGCAGCTTGGCCGGGGGGCCAGGGGATGAGCAGTTCTTC | CASSLAGGPGDEQFF
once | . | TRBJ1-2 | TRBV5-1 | TGCGCCAGCAGCCCCTCGGGGGGGGCGCGCGGCTACACCTTC | CASSPSGGARGYTF
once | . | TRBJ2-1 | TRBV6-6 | TGTGCCAGCAGTTCGCATCAAGAGCAGTTCTTC | CASSSHQEQFF
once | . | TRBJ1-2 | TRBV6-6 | TGTGCCAGCAGTTACTCCAGGGAAAGGGGTCACTATGGCTACACCTTC | CASSYSRERGHYGYTF
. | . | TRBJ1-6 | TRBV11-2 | TGTGCCAGCACCCTTCGCCGGACAGTTGGAGAGTATAATTCACCCCTCCACTTT | CASTLRRTVGEYNSPLHF
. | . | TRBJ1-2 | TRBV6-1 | TGTGCCAGCAGTCCCCTCGGTGGGGGATATGAGGGCTACACCTTC | CASSPLGGGYEGYTF
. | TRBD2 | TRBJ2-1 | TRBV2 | TGTGCCAGCAGGAACGAGGGAAGCGGGGGGGCCGGTGAGCAGTTCTTC | CASRNEGSGGAGEQFF
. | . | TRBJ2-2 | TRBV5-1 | TGCGCCAGCAGCTTGGGGGACACCGGGGAGCTGTTTTTT | CASSLGDTGELFF
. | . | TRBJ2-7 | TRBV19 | TGTGCCAGTAGTATAGATAGGACCTACGAGCAGTACTTC | CASSIDRTYEQYF
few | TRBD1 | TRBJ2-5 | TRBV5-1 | TGCGCCAGCAGCTCTTACAGGGGGTCCCAAGAGACCCAGTACTTC | CASSSYRGSQETQYF
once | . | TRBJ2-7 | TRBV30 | TGTGCCTGGAGTGTTGGACCCCCCGGCGAGCAGTACTTC | CAWSVGPPGEQYF
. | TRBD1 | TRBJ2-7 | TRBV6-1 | TGTGCCAGCAGTGAAGTCGAGACAGGGGATTACGAGCAGTACTTC | CASSEVETGDYEQYF
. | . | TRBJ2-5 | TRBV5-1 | TGCGCCAGCAGCTCGGCCCGGACAGTCCAAGAGACCCAGTACTTC | CASSSARTVQETQYF
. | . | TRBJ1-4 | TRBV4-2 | TGTGCCAGCAGCAGGGAGGGCGTAGATGAAAAACTGTTTTTT | CASSREGVDEKLFF
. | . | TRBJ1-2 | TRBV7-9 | TGTGCCAGCAGCCCGGGCTTCCGCGGCAGTGGCTACACCTTC | CASSPGFRGSGYTF
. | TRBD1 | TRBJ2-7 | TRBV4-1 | TGCGCCAGCAGCCAAAGGGGGACAGGGGTTAGCTCCTACGAGCAGTACTTC | CASSQRGTGVSSYEQYF
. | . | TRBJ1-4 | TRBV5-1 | TGCGCCAGCAGCTTGGTGTGGAATCCCCCGGCAACTAATGAAAAACTGTTTTTT | CASSLVWNPPATNEKLFF
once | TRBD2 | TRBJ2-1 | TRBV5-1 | TGCGCCAGCAGCTTGAGGCCAGCACTAGCGGCTAACAATGAGCAGTTCTTC | CASSLRPALAANNEQFF
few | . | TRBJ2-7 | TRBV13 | TGTGCCAGCAGCTTAAGGGGGGCCGCCGAGCAGTACTTC | CASSLRGAAEQYF
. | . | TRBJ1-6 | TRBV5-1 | TGCGCCAGCAGCACGGACCCCCAGAGTGCTAATTCACCCCTCCACTTT | CASSTDPQSANSPLHF
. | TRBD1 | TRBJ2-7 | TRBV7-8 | TGTGCCACCAGACAGGGGTGGGCCGCCGAGCAGTACTTC | CATRQGWAAEQYF
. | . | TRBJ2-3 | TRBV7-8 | TGTGCCAGCAGCTTAGACCCTTACGGGACTTCAGATACGCAGTATTTT | CASSLDPYGTSDTQYF
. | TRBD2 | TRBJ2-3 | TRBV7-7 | TGTGCTAGCAGCTTAGGGACTAGCGGGGATACGCAGTATTTT | CASSLGTSGDTQYF
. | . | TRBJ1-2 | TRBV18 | TGTGCCAGCTCACCCCCTTCGGGCAGGACCTATGGCTACACCTTC | CASSPPSGRTYGYTF
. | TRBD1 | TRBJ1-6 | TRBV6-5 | TGTGCCAGCAGCCTACAGGGGAATTCACCCCTCCACTTT | CASSLQGNSPLHF
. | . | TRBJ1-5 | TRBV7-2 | TGTGCCAGCAGCTTGAGAGCTTTACAGGGAGGTCAGCCCCAGCATTTT | CASSLRALQGGQPQHF
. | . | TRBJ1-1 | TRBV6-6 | TGTGCCAGCAGGCACCTAGGGAGGGGTGTTGAAGCTTTCTTT | CASRHLGRGVEAFF
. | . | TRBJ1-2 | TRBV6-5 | TGTGCCAGCAGGAAAGGGGAAGTTTACGGCTACACCTTC | CASRKGEVYGYTF
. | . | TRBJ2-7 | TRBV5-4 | TGTGCCAGCAGCCCGGGAATTGTGCCGTCCTACGAGCAGTACTTC | CASSPGIVPSYEQYF
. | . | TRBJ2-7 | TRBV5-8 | TGTGCCAGCAGCTTGGTGCTTGAGGAGACCTACGAGCAGTACTTC | CASSLVLEETYEQYF
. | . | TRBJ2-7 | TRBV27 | TGTGCCAGCAGTTCCCTCGGGACCCCGCGCTACGAGCAGTACTTC | CASSSLGTPRYEQYF
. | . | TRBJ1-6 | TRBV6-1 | TGTGCCAGCAGTGAATACCGGCTGAGTAATTCACCCCTCCACTTT | CASSEYRLSNSPLHF
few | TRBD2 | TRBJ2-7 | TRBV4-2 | TGTGCCAGCAGCCAAGATTGGACTAGCGGGGGGTACGAGCAGTACTTC | CASSQDWTSGGYEQYF
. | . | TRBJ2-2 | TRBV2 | TGTGCCAGCAGGGCGACCCATCGCGACACCGGGGAGCTGTTTTTT | CASRATHRDTGELFF
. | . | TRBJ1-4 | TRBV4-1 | TGCGCCAGCAGCCAACAGGGGATGGTAACTAATGAAAAACTGTTTTTT | CASSQQGMVTNEKLFF
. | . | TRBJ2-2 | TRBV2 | TGTGCCAGCGCAGAGGGTTTAACCGGGGAGCTGTTTTTT | CASAEGLTGELFF
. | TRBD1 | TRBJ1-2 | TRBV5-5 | TGTGCCAGCAGCCGAGTGCAGGGGGCTTATGGCTACACCTTC | CASSRVQGAYGYTF
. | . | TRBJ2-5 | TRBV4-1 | TGCGCCAGCAGCCAAGTGCCCTGGTACCAAGAGACCCAGTACTTC | CASSQVPWYQETQYF
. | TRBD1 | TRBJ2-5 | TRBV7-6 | TGTGCCAGCAGCTTATTTACGGGACAGGGAGCGGCCCAGTACTTC | CASSLFTGQGAAQYF
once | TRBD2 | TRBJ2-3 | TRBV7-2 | TGTGCCAGCAGCCGATGGGGCCCAGCGGGGGGACCCACAGATACGCAGTATTTT | CASSRWGPAGGPTDTQYF
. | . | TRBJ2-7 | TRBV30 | TGTGCCTGGAAGAGACTGTACGAGCAGTACTTC | CAWKRLYEQYF
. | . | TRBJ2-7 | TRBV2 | TGTGCCAGCAGTACCCCTTTCTACGAGCAGTACTTC | CASSTPFYEQYF